Listed below are T cell receptor beta chains from one sample, sequenced in a study of cytomegalovirus exposure and HLA in healthy donors. Here immunoSEQ multiplex PCR was the method, and the copy in TCRdb shows in-frame clones only, minus some. The sample has 99,000 or so clones; about four fifths are singletons. The sample taken for sequencing was PBMCs. Every receptor here comes from a female donor in good health and CMV-seropositive. Both conserved end residues are part of each CDR3. The order of the fields is clone size, D gene, V gene, J gene, CDR3 protein, CDR3 DNA. D genes are given only for firm matches. The listing skips clone size in some rows; elsewhere it reads once, few, many or a size class.

abundance: .
d_gene: .
v_gene: TRBV7-9
j_gene: TRBJ2-3
CDR3aa: CASSSPTSLSTDTQYF
CDR3nt: TGTGCCAGCAGCTCCCCGACTAGTCTTAGCACAGATACGCAGTATTTT

abundance: .
d_gene: TRBD2
v_gene: TRBV2
j_gene: TRBJ2-7
CDR3aa: CASSDDGTSGSYEQYF
CDR3nt: TGTGCCAGCAGTGACGACGGGACTAGCGGTTCCTACGAGCAGTACTTC

abundance: .
d_gene: .
v_gene: TRBV19
j_gene: TRBJ2-7
CDR3aa: CASKTGPHSYEQYF
CDR3nt: TGTGCCAGTAAAACAGGGCCTCACTCCTACGAGCAGTACTTC

abundance: .
d_gene: .
v_gene: TRBV9
j_gene: TRBJ2-2
CDR3aa: CASSVGETSHTGELFF
CDR3nt: TGTGCCAGCAGCGTAGGCGAGACTAGTCACACCGGGGAGCTGTTTTTT

abundance: once
d_gene: TRBD2
v_gene: TRBV7-6
j_gene: TRBJ2-3
CDR3aa: CASSLGVAGSTDTQYF
CDR3nt: TGTGCCAGCAGCTTAGGGGTAGCGGGGAGCACAGATACGCAGTATTTT

abundance: .
d_gene: .
v_gene: TRBV19
j_gene: TRBJ1-2
CDR3aa: CASSQLRGPEGYGYTF
CDR3nt: TGTGCCAGTAGCCAACTCCGGGGTCCTGAGGGCTATGGCTACACCTTC

abundance: .
d_gene: .
v_gene: TRBV4-1
j_gene: TRBJ2-3
CDR3aa: CASSRGPGVLDTQYF
CDR3nt: TGCGCCAGCAGCCGGGGCCCAGGGGTTTTGGATACGCAGTATTTT

abundance: .
d_gene: .
v_gene: TRBV9
j_gene: TRBJ2-1
CDR3aa: CASSERAVSGNTGEQFF
CDR3nt: TGTGCCAGCAGCGAGAGGGCCGTCAGCGGGAATACAGGGGAGCAGTTCTTC

abundance: .
d_gene: TRBD1
v_gene: TRBV6-5
j_gene: TRBJ1-1
CDR3aa: CASTRTGGHTEAFF
CDR3nt: TGTGCCAGCACAAGGACAGGGGGTCACACTGAAGCTTTCTTT

abundance: once
d_gene: .
v_gene: TRBV5-1
j_gene: TRBJ1-1
CDR3aa: CASTPGGSNTEAFF
CDR3nt: TGCGCCAGCACCCCGGGCGGGTCGAACACTGAAGCTTTCTTT

abundance: .
d_gene: .
v_gene: TRBV6-5
j_gene: TRBJ1-4
CDR3aa: CASSYVAYNEKLFF
CDR3nt: TGTGCCAGCAGTTACGTAGCTTATAATGAAAAACTGTTTTTT

abundance: .
d_gene: TRBD1
v_gene: TRBV7-6
j_gene: TRBJ2-1
CDR3aa: CASSLSGQGAGEQFF
CDR3nt: TGTGCCAGCAGCTTATCGGGACAGGGGGCCGGTGAGCAGTTCTTC

abundance: few
d_gene: .
v_gene: TRBV6-6
j_gene: TRBJ2-2
CDR3aa: CASSHMLEGSGELFF
CDR3nt: TGTGCCAGCAGTCACATGTTGGAGGGATCCGGGGAGCTGTTTTTT

abundance: once
d_gene: TRBD2
v_gene: TRBV10-1
j_gene: TRBJ2-2
CDR3aa: CASSETVAGSSNPGELFF
CDR3nt: TGCGCCAGCAGTGAGACTGTAGCGGGAAGCTCTAATCCCGGGGAGCTGTTTTTT

abundance: .
d_gene: TRBD1
v_gene: TRBV7-3
j_gene: TRBJ2-5
CDR3aa: CASSYTGGRETQYF
CDR3nt: TGTGCCAGCAGCTATACAGGGGGCAGAGAGACCCAGTACTTC

abundance: .
d_gene: TRBD1
v_gene: TRBV6-1
j_gene: TRBJ2-7
CDR3aa: CASSVDRARNEQYF
CDR3nt: TGTGCCAGCAGTGTGGACAGGGCAAGGAACGAGCAGTACTTC

abundance: .
d_gene: TRBD1
v_gene: TRBV15
j_gene: TRBJ2-5
CDR3aa: CATSRVGGHRTQYF
CDR3nt: TGTGCCACCAGCAGAGTAGGGGGCCACCGGACCCAGTACTTC

abundance: .
d_gene: .
v_gene: TRBV19
j_gene: TRBJ1-3
CDR3aa: CASFAGAGNTIYF
CDR3nt: TGTGCCAGTTTTGCAGGGGCTGGAAACACCATATATTTT

abundance: .
d_gene: TRBD1
v_gene: TRBV9
j_gene: TRBJ1-2
CDR3aa: CASSVEGDRVRGYTF
CDR3nt: TGTGCCAGCAGCGTAGAGGGGGACAGGGTCAGGGGCTACACCTTC

abundance: .
d_gene: .
v_gene: TRBV2
j_gene: TRBJ1-1
CDR3aa: CASSLEGLMNTEAFF
CDR3nt: TGTGCCAGCTCCCTCGAGGGCCTAATGAACACTGAAGCTTTCTTT

abundance: .
d_gene: .
v_gene: TRBV11-2
j_gene: TRBJ2-2
CDR3aa: CASSLQGNTGELFF
CDR3nt: TGTGCCAGCAGCCTACAGGGGAACACCGGGGAGCTGTTTTTT

abundance: .
d_gene: .
v_gene: TRBV6-1
j_gene: TRBJ1-5
CDR3aa: CASSDRQVSNQPQHF
CDR3nt: TGTGCCAGCAGCGATAGACAGGTTAGCAATCAGCCCCAGCATTTT

abundance: few
d_gene: .
v_gene: TRBV7-8
j_gene: TRBJ1-1
CDR3aa: CASSLGGSNTEAFF
CDR3nt: TGTGCCAGCAGCTTAGGAGGGTCTAACACTGAAGCTTTCTTT

abundance: .
d_gene: TRBD2
v_gene: TRBV4-1
j_gene: TRBJ2-1
CDR3aa: CASSQDRASGDNEQFF
CDR3nt: TGCGCCAGCAGCCAAGATCGGGCTAGCGGGGACAATGAGCAGTTCTTC

abundance: .
d_gene: TRBD1
v_gene: TRBV28
j_gene: TRBJ1-5
CDR3aa: CASRGQGVVGQPQHF
CDR3nt: TGTGCCAGCAGAGGACAGGGAGTAGTGGGACAGCCCCAGCATTTT

abundance: .
d_gene: .
v_gene: TRBV7-9
j_gene: TRBJ1-2
CDR3aa: CSSSLPGGVYGYTF
CDR3nt: TGTTCCAGCAGCTTACCCGGGGGTGTCTATGGCTACACCTTC

abundance: .
d_gene: .
v_gene: TRBV6-5
j_gene: TRBJ1-6
CDR3aa: CATTSLSYNSPLHF
CDR3nt: TGTGCCACCACCTCACTATCGTATAATTCACCCCTCCACTTT

abundance: .
d_gene: .
v_gene: TRBV10-3
j_gene: TRBJ2-1
CDR3aa: CAISEILKEQFF
CDR3nt: TGTGCCATCAGTGAGATACTCAAAGAGCAGTTCTTC

abundance: .
d_gene: .
v_gene: TRBV7-9
j_gene: TRBJ1-2
CDR3aa: CASSLGAAVTYGYTF
CDR3nt: TGTGCCAGCAGCTTAGGGGCAGCAGTCACCTATGGCTACACCTTC

abundance: few
d_gene: .
v_gene: TRBV10-3
j_gene: TRBJ2-4
CDR3aa: CAISTGVATKNIQYF
CDR3nt: TGTGCCATCAGTACGGGGGTAGCGACCAAAAACATTCAGTACTTC

abundance: .
d_gene: .
v_gene: TRBV5-1
j_gene: TRBJ1-1
CDR3aa: CASTGQGNTEAFF
CDR3nt: TGCGCCAGCACGGGCCAGGGGAACACTGAAGCTTTCTTT

abundance: .
d_gene: .
v_gene: TRBV11-2
j_gene: TRBJ2-5
CDR3aa: CASSPRGATFTETQYF
CDR3nt: TGTGCCAGCAGCCCCCGGGGGGCCACCTTCACAGAGACCCAGTACTTC